Shown below are 18 T cell receptor beta chains from a single sample sequenced in a study of blood T cell repertoires in COVID-19. Data came from immunoSEQ multiplex PCR; TCRdb stores just in-frame clones and leaves some out. Seen here are around 100,000 clones, around four fifths observed once, and the top ten hold approximately 9.8%. The sequenced sample was peripheral blood. The source of these receptors is a man aged 55 to 69 with active or convalescent COVID-19.

The V and J genes are TRBV10-3 and TRBJ2-3, with a weak D call TRBD1 (5 bases). V dropped 6 bases and J dropped 7 bases, with 11 bases sitting between them. Germline CDR1 and CDR2: ENHRY and SYGVKD. The CDR3 is 12 amino acids. The CDR3: CAISQGSNTQYF. The CDR3 DNA reads TGTGCCATCAGCCAGGGATCCAATACGCAGTATTTT.

The genes are TRBV9 and TRBJ2-1, with D maybe TRBD2 (6 bases). CDR1 is SGDLS and CDR2 is YYNGEE in the germline V gene. CDR3 size: 16 residues. Trimming removed 0 bases from V and 4 bases from J, with 14 bases in between. Here the CDR3 DNA reads TGTGCCAGCAGCGTAGGGCTAGCGACTTCATACAATGAGCAGTTCTTC. Translating it yields CASSVGLATSYNEQFF.

CDR3 nucleotides: TGTGCCAGCAGCCGTAGCGGGGGAGGCTCCTACAATGAGCAGTTCTTC. It specifies CASSRSGGGSYNEQFF. The chain employs TRBV11-1 and TRBJ2-1; 9 bases agree with TRBD2. Germline V lookup: CDR1 SGHAT, CDR2 FQDESV (reference sequence). With V trimmed by 5 bases and J by 0 bases, 5 bases remained unmatched. The CDR3 totals 16 residues.

The chain joins TRBV19 to TRBJ2-5, with 15 bases identical to TRBD2. With V trimmed by 3 bases and J by 2 bases, 1 base remained unmatched. The CDR3 is made up of 16 amino acids. Germline values: CDR1 LNHDA, CDR2 SQIVND (reference sequence). In nucleotides, the CDR3 is TGTGCCAGTAGTATCGGACTAGCGGGAGGGCAAGAGACCCAGTACTTC. It specifies CASSIGLAGGQETQYF.

This clone was counted a single time. The chain has TRBV5-1 and TRBJ2-1; D might be TRBD1 (6 bases). Per germline, CDR1 SGHRS and CDR2 YFSETQ. This CDR3 contains 13 residues. V lost 4 bases to trimming and J lost 8 bases, with 13 bases between them. The CDR3 loop reads CASSRNTGYEQFF. The CDR3 DNA sequence: TGCGCCAGCAGCCGTAACACAGGGTATGAGCAGTTCTTC.

The chain uses TRBV10-3 and TRBJ1-1; 7 positions agree with TRBD1. This CDR3 contains 15 residues. J lost 3 bases, V lost 6 bases, and 10 bases had no gene match. In germline, CDR1 is ENHRY, CDR2 SYGVKD. The CDR3 coding sequence is TGTGCCATCAGAAGTAACAGGGGCGCGGACACTGAAGCTTTCTTT. It yields the protein CAIRSNRGADTEAFF.

The rearrangement joins TRBV7-2 to TRBJ2-2, with 7 bases identical to TRBD1. Trimming cost V 6 bases and J 2 bases; bases outside gene matches: 9. CDR1 SGHTA and CDR2 FQGNSA come from the germline V gene. The CDR3 totals 16 residues. In nucleotides, the CDR3 is TGTGCCAGCAGTTTTAAGACAGGGATCAACACCGGGGAGCTGTTTTTT. It codes for CASSFKTGINTGELFF.

The rearrangement uses TRBV30 and TRBJ2-1; perhaps TRBD1 as D (5 bases). Trimming cost V 5 bases and J 8 bases, with 16 bases left between them. Germline V gives CDR1 GTSNPN, CDR2 SVGIG (reference sequence). This CDR3 has 13 amino acids. The CDR3 region has the DNA TGTGCCTGGTGTTGGCAGGGTAACGATGAGCAGTTCTTC. Its protein is CAWCWQGNDEQFF.

The J gene is TRBJ2-7, the V gene TRBV3-1 (or the pseudogene TRBV3-2); TRBD2 agrees at 8 bases. This CDR3 is built from 17 residues. The germline CDR1 and CDR2 sequences are LGHDT and YNNKEL (reference sequence). V was clipped by 1 base and J by 3 bases; unmatched bases: 11. CDR3 residues: CASSQAGIDGRVYEQYV. In DNA form, the CDR3 reads TGTGCCAGCAGCCAAGCTGGGATCGACGGGAGGGTCTACGAGCAGTACGTC.

The chain couples TRBV5-1 to TRBJ2-5; 12 bases are a match to TRBD2. Germline V lookup: CDR1 SGHRS, CDR2 YFSETQ. The CDR3 loop spans 18 amino acids. V lost 0 bases, J lost 4 bases, and 10 bases stayed unmatched. The DNA for the CDR3 is TGCGCCAGCAGCTTGGGCCTAGCGGGAGGGATTTCGGGAGAGACCCAGTACTTC. As protein: CASSLGLAGGISGETQYF.

This rearrangement joins TRBV19 to TRBJ2-1; 9 bases align to TRBD2. Looked up from germline, CDR1 is LNHDA and CDR2 is SQIVND (reference sequence). The CDR3 spans 15 residues. Losses at the gene ends were 3 bases for V and 7 bases for J; bases not matched to a gene: 7. The CDR3: CASSMASGRLNEQFF. The CDR3 DNA reads TGTGCCAGTAGTATGGCCAGCGGGAGGCTAAATGAGCAGTTCTTC.

This rearrangement joins TRBV3-1 (or the pseudogene TRBV3-2) to TRBJ1-2; perhaps TRBD1 as D (6 bases). V was trimmed by 2 bases and J by 4 bases, leaving 11 bases between them. This CDR3 has 14 amino acids. Germline V gene sequence: CDR1 LGHDT, CDR2 YNNKEL (reference sequence). The CDR3 DNA is TGTGCCAGCAGCCAACAACAGGGAGTCTATGGCTACACCTTC. It specifies CASSQQQGVYGYTF.

The CDR3 protein is CASAPGLPYEQYF. Written as DNA, the CDR3 is TGTGCCAGTGCGCCGGGACTACCCTACGAGCAGTACTTC. This chain uses TRBV19 with TRBJ2-7, with 7 nucleotides matching TRBD2. Germline V CDR1 and CDR2: LNHDA, SQIVND (reference sequence). V shed 8 bases, J shed 2 bases, and the junction held 6 bases outside the gene matches. The CDR3 runs to 13 residues.

This chain links TRBV15 with TRBJ2-1; TRBD2 matches 13 bases. Germline-derived CDR1 and CDR2 are LNHNV and YYDKDF (reference sequence). There are 20 residues in the CDR3. The trim removed 1 base at V and 3 bases at J, leaving 12 bases unmatched. CDR3 sequence (DNA): TGTGCCACCAGCAGAGTCCCCGGACTAGCGGGGGTCCAAGGCTACAATGAGCAGTTCTTC. Translation gives CATSRVPGLAGVQGYNEQFF.

This sequence joins TRBV29-1 and TRBJ2-3; 7 nucleotides line up with TRBD2. The germline V gene encodes CDR1 SQVTM and CDR2 ANQGSEA. The CDR3 totals 16 residues. With V trimmed by 0 bases and J by 3 bases, 9 bases remained unmatched. Here the CDR3 reads CSVEDPGGGGTDTQYF. The CDR3 DNA reads TGCAGCGTTGAAGACCCTGGCGGGGGTGGAACAGATACGCAGTATTTT.

This clone was seen a handful of times. The gene calls are TRBV3-1 (or the pseudogene TRBV3-2) and TRBJ1-6; D is possibly TRBD1 (6 bases). Trimming took off 1 base at V and 6 bases at J, with 7 bases between the two ends. The CDR3 sequence is 14 residues long. The V gene's germline CDR1 is LGHDT and CDR2 YNNKEL (reference sequence). The CDR3 DNA is TGTGCCAGCAGCCAAGGACAGGTTAATTCACCCCTCCACTTT. Translation gives CASSQGQVNSPLHF.

V and J are TRBV5-1 and TRBJ2-1; the match to TRBD1 covers 7 bases. Germline V gene lookup returns CDR1 SGHRS and CDR2 YFSETQ. This CDR3 has 16 residues. The trim removed 5 bases at V and 1 base at J, leaving 9 bases unmatched. DNA for the CDR3: TGCGCCAGCAGTTACCGGGACAGATCTTCCTACAATGAGCAGTTCTTC. Translated: CASSYRDRSSYNEQFF.

The rearrangement joins TRBV28 to TRBJ1-5, with 9 bases fitting TRBD1. This CDR3 has 17 residues. Germline V gene lookup returns CDR1 MDHEN and CDR2 SYDVKM. The V gene end was trimmed by 8 bases and the J gene end by 4 bases; junction bases not matched to a gene: 15. The CDR3 nucleotides read TGTGCCAGCGGGAGAAGCTCGGGACAGGGCTTTAATCAGCCCCAGCATTTT. Translation gives CASGRSSGQGFNQPQHF.